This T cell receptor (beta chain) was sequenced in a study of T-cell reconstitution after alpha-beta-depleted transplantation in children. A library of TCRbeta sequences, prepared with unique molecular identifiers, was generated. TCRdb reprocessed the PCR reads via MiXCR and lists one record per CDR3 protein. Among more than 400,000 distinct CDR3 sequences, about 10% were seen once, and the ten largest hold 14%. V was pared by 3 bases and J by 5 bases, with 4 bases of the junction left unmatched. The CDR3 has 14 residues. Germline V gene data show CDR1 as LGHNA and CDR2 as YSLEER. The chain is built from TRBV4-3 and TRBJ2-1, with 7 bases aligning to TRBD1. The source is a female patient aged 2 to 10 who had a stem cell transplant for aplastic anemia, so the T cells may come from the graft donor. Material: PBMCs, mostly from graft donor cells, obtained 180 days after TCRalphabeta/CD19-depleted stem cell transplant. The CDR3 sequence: CASSQRQGDNEQFF. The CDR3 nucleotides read TGCGCCAGCAGCCAGAGACAGGGAGACAATGAGCAGTTCTTC.